Detailed here is one T cell receptor beta chain. Here immunoSEQ multiplex PCR was the method, and the copy in TCRdb shows in-frame clones only, minus some. This table has roughly 30,000 clones, 93% appearing once. This entry belongs to a study of control samples from healthy donors and cancer patients. The clonotype comes from a man aged 40-55 years with colorectal cancer. Sequences were obtained from PBMCs.

Written as DNA, the CDR3 is TGTGCCAGCAGCTCAACTACAGGGGGCGCGGGCAATCAGCCCCAGCATTTT. Protein sequence: CASSSTTGGAGNQPQHF. The V call is TRBV5-6, the J call TRBJ1-5; 9 bases line up with TRBD1. CDR3 size: 17 residues. After removal of 3 bases from V and 2 bases from J, the junction contained 9 bases not matched to a gene. Germline values: CDR1 SGHDT, CDR2 YYEEEE. Combining the CDR3 with reference TRBV5-6 and TRBJ1-5 gives the whole variable domain DAGVTQSPTHLIKTRGQQVTLRCSPKSGHDTVSWYQQALGQGPQFIFQYYEEEERQRGNFPDRFSGHQFPNYSSELNVNALLLGDSALYLCASSSTTGGAGNQPQHFGDGTRLSIL.